These T cell receptor beta chains were read from a single sample in a study of CD8 T cells in ankylosing spondylitis. TCRdb called the 5' RACE reads again in MiXCR, with one record for every CDR3 protein. In the table there are some 240,000 distinct CDR3 sequences, approximately 7.3% of which are singletons. The sequencing input was blood, either unsorted or a sorted T cell fraction (not recorded which). These receptor sequences come from a male donor with ankylosing spondylitis. CDR3s include the opening cysteine and the closing phenylalanine or tryptophan. D genes are given only for firm matches. Where a row states a size, it is once, few, many or the class of an expanded clone; other rows omit it.

j_call clone_size cdr3_length v_call d_call cdr3_nt cdr3_aa
TRBJ2-2 many 13 TRBV29-1 NA TGCAGCGTTGAAGAACAGGGAACCGGGGAGCTGTTTTTT CSVEEQGTGELFF
TRBJ2-3 many 14 TRBV4-2 NA TGTGCCAGCAGCCAAGCAGGACGCACAGATACGCAGTATTTT CASSQAGRTDTQYF
TRBJ2-1 NA 16 TRBV11-2 NA TGTGCCAGCAGCTTAGTCTGGGGCCAGGGTTACAATGAGCAGTTCTTC CASSLVWGQGYNEQFF
TRBJ2-3 many 13 TRBV6-2/TRBV6-3 NA TGTGCCAGCAGTTACCGGGACACTGATACGCAGTATTTT CASSYRDTDTQYF
TRBJ2-6 NA 22 TRBV11-1 TRBD1 TGTGCCAGCAGCTCCATCGACCCCGGGACAGGAAAGAAATTCTCTGGGGCCAACGTCCTGACTTTC CASSSIDPGTGKKFSGANVLTF
TRBJ2-6 many 13 TRBV29-1 NA TGCAGCGTTCATGACTCTGGGGCCAACGTCCTGACTTTC CSVHDSGANVLTF
TRBJ2-1 many 15 TRBV12-3/TRBV12-4 NA TGTGCCAGCAGTTTTCCGGCAGGCTTCTACAATGAGCAGTTCTTC CASSFPAGFYNEQFF
TRBJ2-2 many 20 TRBV20-1 TRBD2 TGCAGTGCTAGAGATTACCGAATAACTAGCGGCGGAGGGCCAGCCGGGGAGCTGTTTTTT CSARDYRITSGGGPAGELFF
TRBJ2-1 many 14 TRBV20-1 NA TGCAGTGCAAGACCTCGGAGCTCCTACAATGAGCAGTTCTTC CSARPRSSYNEQFF
TRBJ2-7 NA 16 TRBV6-7 NA TGTGCCAGCAGTCCCTACTTTCGGACTTACAACTACGAGCAGTACTTC CASSPYFRTYNYEQYF
TRBJ2-1 many 15 TRBV7-2 NA TGTGCCAGCAGCTTAAGAGGGTACTCCTACAATGAGCAGTTCTTC CASSLRGYSYNEQFF
TRBJ2-3 many 17 TRBV9 TRBD2 TGTGCCAGCAGCCCTGGGACTAGCGGGGGCAATACAGATACGCAGTATTTT CASSPGTSGGNTDTQYF
TRBJ2-2 many 16 TRBV28 TRBD1 TGTGCCAGCAGTTCGGACAGGGACTCGAACACCGGGGAGCTGTTTTTT CASSSDRDSNTGELFF
TRBJ2-1 NA 17 TRBV7-2 TRBD2 TGTGCCAGCAGCTTGCCCAGTCCGAGCGGGGGCTCGGGTGAGCAGTTCTTC CASSLPSPSGGSGEQFF
TRBJ1-4 few 14 TRBV20-1 NA TGCAGTGCTGGGGGCGACCCCGGAGGTGAAAAACTGTTTTTT CSAGGDPGGEKLFF
TRBJ2-5 many 12 TRBV6-2/TRBV6-3 NA TGTGCCAGCAAACCCGACGTGGAGACCCAGTACTTC CASKPDVETQYF
TRBJ2-3 many 13 TRBV7-8 NA TGTGCCAGCAGCCAGCGAAACACAGATACGCAGTATTTT CASSQRNTDTQYF
TRBJ2-1 NA 15 TRBV11-2 NA TGTGCCAGCAGCCTACTATTCAGGCCCCACAATGAGCAGTTCTTC CASSLLFRPHNEQFF
TRBJ2-7 many 15 TRBV7-8 NA TGTGCCAGCAGCTTAGGGGGCGGATCCTCCTACGAGCAGTACTTC CASSLGGGSSYEQYF
TRBJ2-7 NA 15 TRBV7-9 TRBD1 TGTGCCAGCAGCCCCCTTAATCGGGACAGCTACGAGCAGTACTTC CASSPLNRDSYEQYF
TRBJ2-2 NA 18 TRBV20-1 TRBD2 TGCAGTGCTCCAATGGGGCTAGCGGGGATTTCGAACACCGGGGAGCTGTTTTTT CSAPMGLAGISNTGELFF
TRBJ2-1 few 15 TRBV4-3 TRBD2 TGCGCCAGCAGCCAAGAATTCCAGCGGGGCCCCGAGCAGTTCTTC CASSQEFQRGPEQFF
TRBJ1-4 NA 13 TRBV20-1 NA TGCAGTGCTAGAGGATCCAGGGTTGGAAAACTGTTTTTT CSARGSRVGKLFF
TRBJ2-1 many 13 TRBV20-1 TRBD2 TGCAGTGCTTCTAGCGGGAGTTACAATGAGCAGTTCTTC CSASSGSYNEQFF
TRBJ2-3 few 14 TRBV20-1 TRBD2 TGCAGTGCTAGATCGCGGGAGGGCCGGTATACGCAGTATTTT CSARSREGRYTQYF
TRBJ2-3 few 19 TRBV11-1 TRBD1 TGTGCCAGCAGCTCATCCGACAGGGAACCTTTCTCTAGCACAGATACGCAGTATTTT CASSSSDREPFSSTDTQYF
TRBJ2-7 NA 15 TRBV5-5 TRBD2 TGTGCCAGCAGCTTGGCGCCGGGACTAGCTCCCGAGCAGTACTTC CASSLAPGLAPEQYF
TRBJ2-2 many 16 TRBV20-1 NA TGCAGTGCTAGAGATTGGCAAGACGGAGACACCGGGGAGCTGTTTTTT CSARDWQDGDTGELFF
TRBJ2-7 many 15 TRBV5-6 TRBD1 TGTGCCAGCAGCTTGGGGACAGGTACTTCCTACGAGCAGTACTTC CASSLGTGTSYEQYF
TRBJ2-3 many 15 TRBV6-1 NA TGTGCCAGCACACCTACGGGCCTGTCCACAGATACGCAGTATTTT CASTPTGLSTDTQYF
TRBJ1-1 many 15 TRBV12-3/TRBV12-4 NA TGTGCCAGCACCATAAGGGCAGGGAGAACCACTGAAGCTTTCTTT CASTIRAGRTTEAFF
TRBJ2-2 few 15 TRBV7-2 NA TGTGCCAGCAGCTTCTACGGGGCCGGGACCGGGGAGCTGTTTTTT CASSFYGAGTGELFF